Listed below are T cell receptor beta chains from one sample, sequenced in a study of T-cell memory formation after mild COVID-19. TCRdb independently ran MiXCR on the 5' RACE reads; one entry per CDR3 protein. Of 300,000 to 350,000 distinct CDR3 sequences detected, 12% to 15% appear once; the ten largest clones hold 22%. The sequenced sample consisted of PBMCs or a T cell subset sorted from them (not recorded which). All receptors come from a man aged 18 to 35 who had mild COVID-19 (a few samples of this study predate the infection). Cell type and time point are not known. Each CDR3 is given with its conserved first and last residue. The D gene is left open where the match is weak. Only part of the rows carry a size: once, few, many, or a class if the clone is expanded.

cdr3_length: 14
d_call: TRBD1
j_call: TRBJ2-3
v_call: TRBV18
clone_size: -
cdr3_aa: CASSKGGSKDTQYF
cdr3_nt: TGTGCCAGCTCCAAAGGGGGCAGCAAAGATACGCAGTATTTT

cdr3_length: 17
d_call: TRBD2
j_call: TRBJ2-3
v_call: TRBV5-1
clone_size: -
cdr3_aa: CASSPGTSGSSTDTQYF
cdr3_nt: TGCGCCAGCAGCCCCGGGACTAGCGGGAGTAGCACAGATACGCAGTATTTT

cdr3_length: 14
d_call: -
j_call: TRBJ2-3
v_call: TRBV12-3/TRBV12-4
clone_size: many
cdr3_aa: CASSLGSFTDTQYF
cdr3_nt: TGTGCCAGCAGTTTAGGGTCGTTCACAGATACGCAGTATTTT

cdr3_length: 13
d_call: -
j_call: TRBJ2-2
v_call: TRBV28
clone_size: -
cdr3_aa: CASSYRPGGELFF
cdr3_nt: TGTGCCAGCAGTTACCGTCCGGGGGGGGAGCTGTTTTTT

cdr3_length: 14
d_call: -
j_call: TRBJ2-7
v_call: TRBV4-1
clone_size: few
cdr3_aa: CASSPPGGIYEQYF
cdr3_nt: TGCGCCAGCAGCCCACCCGGGGGAATCTACGAGCAGTACTTC

cdr3_length: 13
d_call: -
j_call: TRBJ2-1
v_call: TRBV27
clone_size: few
cdr3_aa: CASSFRDYNEQFF
cdr3_nt: TGTGCCAGCAGTTTCCGAGACTACAATGAGCAGTTCTTC

cdr3_length: 15
d_call: TRBD2
j_call: TRBJ2-3
v_call: TRBV2
clone_size: many
cdr3_aa: CASKRLASRLDTQYF
cdr3_nt: TGTGCCAGCAAAAGACTAGCCTCGCGTTTAGATACGCAGTATTTT

cdr3_length: 15
d_call: TRBD1
j_call: TRBJ1-2
v_call: TRBV4-1
clone_size: -
cdr3_aa: CASSQEGTGGYDYTF
cdr3_nt: TGCGCCAGCAGCCAAGAGGGGACAGGGGGATATGACTACACCTTC

cdr3_length: 12
d_call: TRBD2
j_call: TRBJ2-7
v_call: TRBV12-3/TRBV12-4
clone_size: -
cdr3_aa: CASSLLAGGLYF
cdr3_nt: TGTGCCAGCAGTTTACTAGCGGGGGGGCTGTACTTC

cdr3_length: 13
d_call: -
j_call: TRBJ1-2
v_call: TRBV29-1
clone_size: -
cdr3_aa: CSVVGGSLSGYTF
cdr3_nt: TGCAGCGTTGTGGGGGGCTCCCTCTCCGGCTACACCTTC

cdr3_length: 15
d_call: TRBD1
j_call: TRBJ2-4
v_call: TRBV20-1
clone_size: many
cdr3_aa: CSAPRGTGRRNIQYF
cdr3_nt: TGCAGTGCTCCCCGAGGGACAGGCCGGAGAAACATTCAGTACTTC

cdr3_length: 14
d_call: -
j_call: TRBJ1-5
v_call: TRBV5-1
clone_size: few
cdr3_aa: CASSSDGVYQPQHF
cdr3_nt: TGCGCCAGCAGCTCCGACGGGGTATATCAGCCCCAGCATTTT

cdr3_length: 12
d_call: -
j_call: TRBJ2-1
v_call: TRBV20-1
clone_size: many
cdr3_aa: CSASSGDNEQFF
cdr3_nt: TGCAGTGCTAGCTCGGGAGACAATGAGCAGTTCTTC

cdr3_length: 13
d_call: -
j_call: TRBJ1-2
v_call: TRBV6-2/TRBV6-3
clone_size: few
cdr3_aa: CASSYPDSYGYTF
cdr3_nt: TGTGCCAGCAGTTACCCGGACAGCTATGGCTACACCTTC

cdr3_length: 16
d_call: -
j_call: TRBJ2-4
v_call: TRBV5-8
clone_size: -
cdr3_aa: CASSPLGHGSKNIQYF
cdr3_nt: TGTGCCAGCAGCCCCCTGGGGCACGGGAGCAAAAACATTCAGTACTTC

cdr3_length: 17
d_call: TRBD2
j_call: TRBJ2-3
v_call: TRBV7-9
clone_size: -
cdr3_aa: CASSLAGGIDGTDTQYF
cdr3_nt: TGTGCCAGCAGCTTAGCGGGGGGGATTGACGGCACAGATACGCAGTATTTT

cdr3_length: 15
d_call: -
j_call: TRBJ1-1
v_call: TRBV9
clone_size: -
cdr3_aa: CASNRGGLADTEAFF
cdr3_nt: TGTGCCAGCAATAGAGGGGGACTGGCAGACACTGAAGCTTTCTTT

cdr3_length: 15
d_call: TRBD1
j_call: TRBJ2-2
v_call: TRBV11-2
clone_size: -
cdr3_aa: CASSQTGSYTGELFF
cdr3_nt: TGTGCCAGCAGCCAGACAGGGTCGTACACCGGGGAGCTGTTTTTT

cdr3_length: 15
d_call: -
j_call: TRBJ2-7
v_call: TRBV9
clone_size: -
cdr3_aa: CASSVTGTLSYEQYF
cdr3_nt: TGTGCCAGCAGCGTCACCGGGACCTTGTCCTACGAGCAGTACTTC

cdr3_length: 15
d_call: -
j_call: TRBJ2-4
v_call: TRBV7-3
clone_size: -
cdr3_aa: CASSPNGGWGNIQYF
cdr3_nt: TGTGCCAGCAGCCCCAATGGAGGCTGGGGAAACATTCAGTACTTC

cdr3_length: 16
d_call: -
j_call: TRBJ1-6
v_call: TRBV4-3
clone_size: few
cdr3_aa: CASSLPGADNNSPLHF
cdr3_nt: TGCGCCAGCAGCCTCCCAGGGGCGGACAATAATTCACCCCTCCACTTT

cdr3_length: 14
d_call: TRBD1
j_call: TRBJ1-2
v_call: TRBV18
clone_size: -
cdr3_aa: CASSPLDREYGYTF
cdr3_nt: TGTGCCAGCTCACCTTTAGACAGGGAATATGGCTACACCTTC

cdr3_length: 15
d_call: -
j_call: TRBJ1-5
v_call: TRBV12-3/TRBV12-4
clone_size: -
cdr3_aa: CASREPGASVQPQHF
cdr3_nt: TGTGCCAGCAGAGAACCCGGGGCCTCCGTTCAGCCCCAGCATTTT

cdr3_length: 13
d_call: -
j_call: TRBJ1-1
v_call: TRBV7-9
clone_size: -
cdr3_aa: CASNPRGPTEAFF
cdr3_nt: TGTGCCAGCAACCCTCGGGGGCCTACTGAAGCTTTCTTT

cdr3_length: 15
d_call: -
j_call: TRBJ1-6
v_call: TRBV7-9
clone_size: many
cdr3_aa: CASSFPARGNSPLHF
cdr3_nt: TGTGCCAGCAGCTTCCCGGCCAGGGGTAATTCACCCCTCCACTTT

cdr3_length: 17
d_call: -
j_call: TRBJ1-5
v_call: TRBV12-3/TRBV12-4
clone_size: -
cdr3_aa: CASTRGVTIYSNQPQHF
cdr3_nt: TGTGCCAGCACCCGAGGGGTCACAATCTATAGCAATCAGCCCCAGCATTTT

cdr3_length: 13
d_call: -
j_call: TRBJ1-6
v_call: TRBV7-8
clone_size: -
cdr3_aa: CASSNDLNSPLHF
cdr3_nt: TGTGCCAGCAGCAACGACCTAAATTCACCCCTCCACTTT

cdr3_length: 12
d_call: -
j_call: TRBJ1-5
v_call: TRBV28
clone_size: many
cdr3_aa: CASTHGGQPQHF
cdr3_nt: TGTGCCAGCACCCACGGGGGTCAGCCCCAGCATTTT

cdr3_length: 14
d_call: TRBD1
j_call: TRBJ1-6
v_call: TRBV7-6
clone_size: -
cdr3_aa: CASSPGTVNSPLHF
cdr3_nt: TGTGCCAGCAGCCCAGGGACAGTGAATTCACCCCTCCACTTT

cdr3_length: 12
d_call: -
j_call: TRBJ1-1
v_call: TRBV29-1
clone_size: -
cdr3_aa: CSVAEFRAEAFF
cdr3_nt: TGCAGCGTTGCAGAGTTTCGGGCCGAAGCTTTCTTT

cdr3_length: 18
d_call: -
j_call: TRBJ2-6
v_call: TRBV9
clone_size: -
cdr3_aa: CASSVTTTKVSGANVLTF
cdr3_nt: TGTGCCAGCAGCGTAACCACGACAAAAGTGAGTGGGGCCAACGTCCTGACTTTC

cdr3_length: 13
d_call: TRBD1
j_call: TRBJ2-2
v_call: TRBV4-1
clone_size: few
cdr3_aa: CASSQAGGRELFF
cdr3_nt: TGCGCCAGCAGCCAAGCAGGGGGCCGGGAGCTGTTTTTT

cdr3_length: 14
d_call: -
j_call: TRBJ2-3
v_call: TRBV5-1
clone_size: few
cdr3_aa: CASSLGQAPDTQYF
cdr3_nt: TGCGCCAGCAGCTTGGGGCAGGCCCCAGATACGCAGTATTTT

cdr3_length: 17
d_call: TRBD2
j_call: TRBJ2-5
v_call: TRBV4-2
clone_size: few
cdr3_aa: CASSQDRNSGGAKTQYF
cdr3_nt: TGTGCCAGCAGCCAGGACCGAAATAGCGGGGGGGCAAAGACCCAGTACTTC

cdr3_length: 17
d_call: -
j_call: TRBJ2-3
v_call: TRBV6-1
clone_size: few
cdr3_aa: CASSEEVHAGSTDTQYF
cdr3_nt: TGTGCCAGCAGTGAAGAGGTTCATGCGGGGAGCACAGATACGCAGTATTTT